This T cell receptor beta chain was sequenced in a study of T cell repertoires in cytomegalovirus infection. Trimming left V 4 bases short and J 2 bases short, with 10 bases between. The CDR3 sequence is 13 residues long. Looked up from germline, CDR1 is SGHRS and CDR2 is YFSETQ. MiXCR was run by TCRdb on the reads, yielding one entry per CDR3 protein. The sample shows under 150,000 distinct CDR3 sequences, roughly a quarter of them seen only once. A remark on this clonotype: The antigen is not known.

The chain carries TRBV5-1 and TRBJ2-7, with D hard to call. The clonotype was recovered from a human donor in good health (CMV status not recorded). Some clones in this sample may be carry-over from other donors' samples. Sample: PBMCs, sequenced either directly or after in vitro stimulation (not recorded which). CDR3 amino acids: CASSPRSAYEQYF. CDR3 nucleotide sequence: TGCGCCAGCAGCCCACGGTCGGCCTACGAGCAGTACTTC.